A single sample gave rise to the 21 T cell receptor beta chains below, sequenced in a study of cytomegalovirus exposure and HLA in healthy donors (dated by TCRdb to about 2017). Libraries were constructed by the immunoSEQ multiplex PCR assay. For the multiplex PCR, a mixture combining 60 forward primers for TCR Vbeta segments and 13 reverse primers for TCR Jbeta segments was used. TCRdb took this table from immuneACCESS and kept in-frame rearrangements with V and J called. Such tables lack part of the clones; where checked against another copy, unresolved V genes explain under half of the gap, and the rest is unexplained. In all, the sample holds about 190,000 clones, and approximately 82% of those were seen once. The ten largest account for about 1.7% of the sample. Sequenced sample: PBMCs. The receptors here all came from a woman aged 18-30 years in good health and CMV-seronegative.

This sequence joins TRBV6-6 and TRBJ2-5, with D tentatively TRBD1 (8 bases). The J call may not be correct, given that the DNA end is closer to TRBJ2-7. Germline V lookup: CDR1 MNHNY, CDR2 SVGAGI (reference sequence). The CDR3 is made up of 14 amino acids. The CDR3 DNA is TGTGCCAGCAGCGGACAGGGACTAACCTACGAGCAGTACTTC. Residues: CASSGQGLTYEQYF.

This chain connects TRBV29-1 to TRBJ2-2; D may be TRBD1 (5 bases). Germline V gene data show CDR1 as SQVTM and CDR2 as ANQGSEA. The length of the CDR3 is 15 residues. V was pared by 0 bases and J by 3 bases, with 11 bases between. DNA for the CDR3: TGCAGCGTTGAAGACAGGGCCGCGGACACCGGGGAGCTGTTTTTT. Its protein product is CSVEDRAADTGELFF.

On this clone itself: This CDR3 is also generated by other DNA sequences in the sample. V usage is TRBV5-5 and J usage is TRBJ2-7; TRBD1 is a possible D gene (5 bases). Germline-derived CDR1 and CDR2 are SGHKS and YYEKEE (reference sequence). The CDR3 runs 18 residues. Deletions cut 4 bases from V and 3 bases from J, with 26 bases between. Here the CDR3 DNA reads TGTGCCAGCAGCCTCAGACCACAGACAGCCGCGGAAGGCTACGAGCAGTACTTC. It yields the protein CASSLRPQTAAEGYEQYF.

This chain uses TRBV27 with TRBJ1-5, with 9 positions matching TRBD1. J lost 4 bases, V lost 3 bases, and 4 bases had no gene match. The CDR3 totals 15 residues. The germline V gene encodes CDR1 MNHEY and CDR2 SMNVEV (reference sequence). In DNA form, the CDR3 reads TGTGCCAGCAGTTTTTTGACAGGGGGTAATCAGCCCCAGCATTTT. Translation: CASSFLTGGNQPQHF.

The chain joins TRBV7-6 to TRBJ2-1, with TRBD2 matching 11 bases. The length of the CDR3 is 16 residues. Germline V gene sequence: CDR1 SGHVS, CDR2 FNYEAQ. The V segment lost 4 bases and the J segment 4 bases; nucleotides outside the gene matches: 6. The CDR3 reads CASSWTGTSGYNEQFF. CDR3 nucleotide sequence: TGTGCCAGCAGCTGGACCGGGACTAGCGGATACAATGAGCAGTTCTTC.

This clone has just a few counts. The V gene is TRBV4-3, the J gene TRBJ1-1, with 10 bases aligning to TRBD1. V lost 4 bases, J lost 2 bases, and 1 base stayed unmatched. The CDR3 loop spans 14 amino acids. Germline CDR1 is LGHNA and CDR2 is YSLEER. CDR3 nucleotide sequence: TGCGCCAGCAGCCGGGACAGGGGAAACACTGAAGCTTTCTTT. It yields the protein CASSRDRGNTEAFF.

This sequence joins TRBV13 and TRBJ2-7; TRBD1 matches 9 bases. Trimming took 5 bases from V and 3 from J; bases not matched to a gene: 11. The germline V gene has CDR1 PRHDT and CDR2 FYEKMQ (reference sequence). The CDR3 is 16 amino acids. This chain's CDR3 is CASSPILGQGNYEQYF. The CDR3 DNA is TGTGCCAGCAGCCCGATTCTAGGACAGGGGAACTACGAGCAGTACTTC.

V is TRBV11-2 and J is TRBJ2-3; D gene ambiguous. The CDR3 is 12 amino acids. Trimming took off 7 bases at V and 3 bases at J, with 8 bases between the two ends. Germline V gene lookup returns CDR1 SGHAT and CDR2 FQNNGV. For the CDR3, the DNA is TGTGCCAGCAACTACGAGACAGATACGCAGTATTTT. Residues: CASNYETDTQYF.

The V gene is TRBV18, the J gene TRBJ2-7, with D possibly matching TRBD2 (5 bases). CDR3 length equals 14 residues. Trimming removed 3 bases from V and 0 bases from J, with 9 bases in between. Germline V gene sequence: CDR1 KGHSH, CDR2 LQKENI. CDR3 coding DNA: TGTGCCAGCTCACCGGACTGGGACTCCTACGAGCAGTACTTC. Amino acids: CASSPDWDSYEQYF. Looking up the rest from reference TRBV18 and TRBJ2-7 gives the full variable domain: NAGVMQNPRHLVRRRGQEARLRCSPMKGHSHVYWYRQLPEEGLKFMVYLQKENIIDESGMPKERFSAEFPKEGPSILRIQQVVRGDSAAYFCASSPDWDSYEQYFGPGTRLTVT.

The chain recombines TRBV5-1 with TRBJ2-3; 11 bases match TRBD2. J gave up 0 bases and V 3 bases, and 3 bases lay outside the gene matches. This CDR3 contains 16 residues. In germline, CDR1 is SGHRS, CDR2 YFSETQ. The CDR3 loop is CASSSTSGGSTDTQYF. As DNA, the CDR3 is TGCGCCAGCAGCTCAACTAGCGGGGGTAGCACAGATACGCAGTATTTT.

This chain uses TRBV6-1 with TRBJ2-7; 8 bases map to TRBD1. The ends lost 4 bases at V and 1 base at J; junction bases unmatched: 3. Germline V gene sequence: CDR1 MNHNS, CDR2 SASEGT. CDR3 size: 14 residues. Here the CDR3 reads CASSARGRSYEQYF. CDR3 DNA: TGTGCCAGCAGTGCCAGGGGGCGTTCCTACGAGCAGTACTTC.

This clone was counted once. The chain carries TRBV6-7 and TRBJ2-7, with 10 bases identical to TRBD1. TRBV6-7 is flagged as an ORF with uncertain function. This CDR3 has 15 residues. V trimming: 4 bases; J trimming: 1 base; junction bases outside the gene matches: 4. The CDR3 loop is CASSCRDRGSYEQYF. CDR3 DNA sequence: TGTGCCAGCAGTTGCCGGGACAGGGGTTCCTACGAGCAGTACTTC.

The chain employs TRBV7-8 and TRBJ1-2, with 7 bases lining up with TRBD1. Germline V gene data show CDR1 as SGHVS and CDR2 as FQNEAQ. Trimming removed 4 bases from V and 2 bases from J; junction bases left unmatched: 13. This CDR3 comprises 17 residues. The CDR3 nucleotides read TGTGCCAGCAGCTCAAAAATTAAGGGACAGACGAACTATGGCTACACCTTC. This codes for CASSSKIKGQTNYGYTF. Full variable domain (remainder filled in from reference TRBV7-8 and TRBJ1-2): GAGVSQSPRYKVAKRGQDVALRCDPISGHVSLFWYQQALGQGPEFLTYFQNEAQLDKSGLPSDRFFAERPEGSVSTLKIQRTQQEDSAVYLCASSSKIKGQTNYGYTFGSGTRLTVV.

The V gene is TRBV7-2, the J gene TRBJ2-3, with D hard to call. The CDR3 spans 13 residues. CDR1 and CDR2 from the germline V gene are SGHTA and FQGNSA. V lost 5 bases and J lost 4, with 10 bases in between. The CDR3 region is CASSHNEADTQYF. CDR3 DNA: TGTGCCAGCAGCCATAACGAGGCAGATACGCAGTATTTT.

This chain joins TRBV7-8 and TRBJ2-3, with 11 bases that match TRBD2. J was trimmed by 8 bases and V by 6 bases; bases with no gene match: 13. CDR3 length: 16 amino acids. Germline assignment: CDR1 SGHVS and CDR2 FQNEAQ. The CDR3 DNA reads TGTGCCAGCAGTCCCCCGACTAGCGGGATAGTGGGTACGCAGTATTTT. Its protein product is CASSPPTSGIVGTQYF.

The rearrangement uses TRBV6-5 and TRBJ2-5, with D tentatively TRBD1 (6 bases). V gave up 2 bases and J gave up 3 bases, with 7 bases separating them. This CDR3 has 13 amino acids. CDR1 and CDR2 (germline): MNHEY, SVGAGI. CDR3 bases: TGTGCCAGCAGTTACCCAGGGGAAGAGACCCAGTACTTC. This translates into CASSYPGEETQYF.

The count of this clone is one. Written as DNA, the CDR3 is TGTGCCAGCAGCTTACTAGCGGATTCCTACGAGCAGTACTTC. Its protein is CASSLLADSYEQYF. The rearrangement joins TRBV7-2 to TRBJ2-7, with 7 bases aligning to TRBD2. V was clipped by 2 bases and J by 1 base; unmatched bases: 2. The CDR3 has 14 residues. The V gene's germline CDR1 is SGHTA and CDR2 FQGNSA.

This clone came up once. The chain links TRBV14 to TRBJ1-1; D is undetermined. CDR1 is SGHDN, CDR2 FVKESK, per germline. The CDR3 length is 13 residues. Trimming removed 6 bases from V and 1 base from J, with 9 bases in between. In DNA form, the CDR3 reads TGTGCCAGCAGTCGGCGGGGGAACACTGAAGCTTTCTTT. As protein: CASSRRGNTEAFF.

This clone turned up a few times. This chain links TRBV13 with TRBJ2-1; 13 positions match TRBD2. CDR1 PRHDT and CDR2 FYEKMQ come from the germline V gene (reference sequence). The CDR3 is 20 residues long. Trimming cost V 1 base and J 1 base; bases outside gene matches: 10. The CDR3 sequence is CASSLARTSGSPRSYNEQFF. The CDR3 nucleotides read TGTGCCAGCAGCTTAGCCCGGACTAGCGGGAGTCCCCGGTCCTACAATGAGCAGTTCTTC. The full variable domain, with the rest looked up from reference TRBV13 and TRBJ2-1, is AAGVIQSPRHLIKEKRETATLKCYPIPRHDTVYWYQQGPGQDPQFLISFYEKMQSDKGSIPDRFSAQQFSDYHSELNMSSLELGDSALYFCASSLARTSGSPRSYNEQFFGPGTRLTVL.

V is TRBV6-4 and J is TRBJ1-2; 7 nucleotides line up with TRBD1. The J segment lost 8 bases and the V segment lost 4 bases, leaving 10 bases of the junction unmatched. The germline V gene has CDR1 MRHNA and CDR2 SNTAGT. The CDR3 extends over 14 amino acids. The CDR3 is CASSAQQGNRGYTF. For the CDR3, the DNA is TGTGCCAGCAGTGCCCAACAGGGGAACCGCGGCTACACCTTC.

CDR3 sequence (DNA): TGTGCCAGCAGAAGGACAGGGGGGTCCTACGAGCAGTACTTC. It translates to CASRRTGGSYEQYF. J is TRBJ2-7 and V is TRBV25-1; 10 bases match TRBD1. CDR3 length: 14 amino acids. From germline, CDR1 is MGHDK and CDR2 SYGVNS. The J segment lost 1 base and the V segment lost 6 bases, leaving 3 bases of the junction unmatched.